This TCR beta chain was documented in a study of CD8 T cells in Susac syndrome. RNA totalling roughly 0.45 to 1 ug underwent reverse transcription with random hexamers. An immunoSEQ multiplex PCR amplified TCR beta CDR3 over 54 Vbeta and 13 Jbeta. TCRdb re-called the immunoSEQ multiplex PCR reads with MiXCR, one entry per CDR3 protein. This table has 120,000 or so distinct CDR3 sequences, roughly 96% appearing once. V lost 4 bases and J lost 0, with 12 bases in between. This CDR3 has 14 residues. Germline V CDR1 and CDR2: DFQATT, SNEGSKA (reference sequence). The authors sequenced TCR beta from blood CD8+ and CD4+ T cells. Negative isolation yielded the CD8+ and CD4+ T cells, while FACS enriched the TEMRA cells.

Sequenced input: CD4+ T cells from PBMCs. This clonotype was obtained from a human donor in good health. The chain uses TRBV20-1 and TRBJ1-1; the D gene is possibly TRBD1 (6 bases). The CDR3 spells CSAKPGHLNTEAFF. CDR3 nucleotides: TGCAGTGCTAAACCGGGACACTTGAACACTGAAGCTTTCTTT.